The 9 T cell receptor beta chains in this list originate from one sample, sequenced in a study of T cell responses to AZD1222 COVID-19 vaccine. Sequencing used immunoSEQ multiplex PCR; TCRdb keeps in-frame clones, though not all of them. The profile shows 70,000 to 90,000 clones, approximately 78% of them singletons. The sample here was peripheral blood, taken on day 0 of AZD1222 vaccination. These receptors all stem from an adult in good health.

This clone was recorded only once. This rearrangement joins TRBV7-2 to TRBJ1-6; TRBD1 matches 8 bases. Germline V CDR1 and CDR2: SGHTA, FQGNSA. The CDR3 runs to 15 residues. Unmatched junction bases numbered 6, after V lost 1 base and J lost 10 bases. CDR3 DNA: TGTGCCAGCAGCTTAGATGGACAGGGAGGGTCACCCCTCCACTTT. Protein product: CASSLDGQGGSPLHF.

This rearrangement joins TRBV9 to TRBJ2-5; TRBD1 matches at 9 bases. V dropped 0 bases and J dropped 2; count of bases not matched to a gene: 5. The V gene's germline CDR1 is SGDLS and CDR2 YYNGEE. The CDR3 totals 16 residues. The CDR3 sequence: CASSVVGDRAQETQYF. DNA for the CDR3: TGTGCCAGCAGCGTAGTAGGGGACAGGGCACAAGAGACCCAGTACTTC.

V gene TRBV2 combines with J gene TRBJ2-7; D uncertain. The CDR3 is made up of 13 amino acids. V was clipped by 3 bases and J by 2 bases, with 8 bases between them. CDR1 and CDR2 (germline): SNHLY, FYNNEI. Here the CDR3 reads CASSDPRAYEQYF. DNA of the CDR3: TGTGCCAGCAGTGACCCACGTGCCTACGAGCAGTACTTC. Combining the CDR3 with reference TRBV2 and TRBJ2-7 gives the whole variable domain EPEVTQTPSHQVTQMGQEVILRCVPISNHLYFYWYRQILGQKVEFLVSFYNNEISEKSEIFDDQFSVERPDGSNFTLKIRSTKLEDSAMYFCASSDPRAYEQYFGPGTRLTVT.

The gene calls are TRBV6-1 and TRBJ1-3; D uncertain. Trimming removed 3 bases from V and 0 bases from J, with 15 bases in between. Looked up from germline, CDR1 is MNHNS and CDR2 is SASEGT. The CDR3 totals 17 residues. DNA of the CDR3: TGTGCCAGCAGTGACATACGGACGCTGATCTCTGGAAACACCATATATTTT. It specifies CASSDIRTLISGNTIYF.

V is TRBV4-2 and J is TRBJ1-2; TRBD1 is a possible D gene (5 bases). Germline V gene data show CDR1 as LGHNA and CDR2 as YNFKEQ. CDR3 length: 14 residues. Between the trimmed V and J ends, which lost 3 bases and 2 bases, there was a span of 10 bases. As DNA, the CDR3 is TGTGCCAGCAGCCATTTGGGGGTCAACTATGGCTACACCTTC. Protein product: CASSHLGVNYGYTF.

The chain combines TRBV18 with TRBJ2-1; possible D gene TRBD1, 6 bases. V lost 2 bases, J lost 2 bases, and 13 bases lay in between. Germline CDR1 and CDR2: KGHSH and LQKENI. This CDR3 is 16 amino acids long. CDR3 sequence (DNA): TGTGCCAGCTCACCATATGGACAGCAAACCTACAATGAGCAGTTCTTC. Its translation is CASSPYGQQTYNEQFF.

This chain joins TRBV11-3 and TRBJ2-1, with D possibly TRBD2 on 6 matching bases. There are 14 residues in the CDR3. The germline V gene encodes CDR1 SGHNT and CDR2 YENEEA. V lost 4 bases and J 6 bases, leaving 13 bases between the germline ends. The CDR3 DNA sequence: TGTGCCAGCAGCTCCGGAGGGGACTTCAATGAGCAGTTCTTC. Protein sequence: CASSSGGDFNEQFF.

The chain combines TRBV18 with TRBJ2-3; tentatively, D is TRBD1 or TRBD2 (5 bases each). The CDR3 totals 16 residues. Between the trimmed V and J ends, which lost 3 bases and 0 bases, there was a span of 13 bases. Germline CDR1 is KGHSH and CDR2 is LQKENI. CDR3 residues: CASSPYGTSSTDTQYF. CDR3 nucleotides: TGTGCCAGCTCACCCTATGGGACCTCTAGCACAGATACGCAGTATTTT. Filled out from reference TRBV18 and TRBJ2-3, the complete variable domain reads NAGVMQNPRHLVRRRGQEARLRCSPMKGHSHVYWYRQLPEEGLKFMVYLQKENIIDESGMPKERFSAEFPKEGPSILRIQQVVRGDSAAYFCASSPYGTSSTDTQYFGPGTRLTVL.

This clone was counted only a few times. The V gene is TRBV2, the J gene TRBJ1-5, with 7 bases aligning to TRBD1. Germline trimming cut 0 bases from V and 7 bases from J; bases unmatched to any gene: 9. CDR3 size: 16 residues. Germline V gene data show CDR1 as SNHLY and CDR2 as FYNNEI. The CDR3 DNA is TGTGCCAGCAGTGAAGCGAACAGACAGGGCGGGCAGCCCCAGCATTTT. It translates to CASSEANRQGGQPQHF.